The rows below give T cell receptor beta chains drawn from one sample of a study of response to subunit inactivated influenza vaccine. TCRdb used MiXCR to reprocess the RT-PCR reads, holding one entry per CDR3 protein. The sample carries about 570,000 distinct CDR3 sequences, roughly 12% recorded once. The same specimen was also included in a second study, on T cells expressing NK-cell markers.

This specimen consisted of PBMCs from blood, obtained on the day of vaccination. These receptors were obtained from a man in his fifties who received an inactivated influenza vaccine. Both conserved end residues are part of each CDR3. D genes are given only for firm matches. Some rows have no size entry. The others give once, few or many, or a class for an expanded clone.

>TRBV6-2/TRBV6-3|few|TRBD2|TRBJ2-1|16
TGTGCCAGCAGTAGAGCCGGGACTAGCGAGTACAATGAGCAGTTCTTC
CASSRAGTSEYNEQFF
>TRBV4-3|many|TRBD2|TRBJ2-7|13
TGCGCCAGCAGCCAGGGGACTACCTACGAGCAGTACTTC
CASSQGTTYEQYF
>TRBV28|many|TRBD2|TRBJ2-1|16
TGTGCCAGCAGAACAGGACTAGCGGCGTCCTACAATGAGCAGTTCTTC
CASRTGLAASYNEQFF
>TRBV20-1|NA|TRBD2|TRBJ2-5|17
TGCAGTGCTAGAGATGTGACTAGCGGGGGCATCCAAGAGACCCAGTACTTC
CSARDVTSGGIQETQYF
>TRBV21-1|NA|NA|TRBJ1-2|15
TGTGCCAGCAGCAAAGCGCTCCGATTCTTCTATGGCTACACCTTC
CASSKALRFFYGYTF
>TRBV4-1|NA|NA|TRBJ2-1|14
TGCGCCAGCAGCCAATTCGTAGAGGGAAATGAGCAGTTCTTC
CASSQFVEGNEQFF
>TRBV6-5|many|TRBD2|TRBJ2-5|14
TGTGCCAGCAGTAACGGACTAGAACAAGAGACCCAGTACTTC
CASSNGLEQETQYF
>TRBV5-1|few|TRBD2|TRBJ2-7|15
TGCGCCAGCAGTTCGACTAGCGGGAGAGTCTACGAGCAGTACTTC
CASSSTSGRVYEQYF
>TRBV10-3|few|TRBD1|TRBJ2-2|17
TGTGCCATCAAGAAGGGACAGGGAAATGCGAACACCGGGGAGCTGTTTTTT
CAIKKGQGNANTGELFF
>TRBV20-1|few|NA|TRBJ1-5|14
TGCAGTGCTAGAGCCACCCGCTGGGATCAGCCCCAGCATTTT
CSARATRWDQPQHF
>TRBV9|few|TRBD2|TRBJ2-7|17
TGTGCCAGCAGCGCCAACCCCGGGACTAGCGAAACCTACGAGCAGTACTTC
CASSANPGTSETYEQYF
>TRBV7-2|NA|NA|TRBJ1-5|15
TGTGCCAGCAGCCCAAAGGGCAGGGTTTGGCAGCCCCAGCATTTT
CASSPKGRVWQPQHF
>TRBV12-3/TRBV12-4|NA|NA|TRBJ1-1|15
TGTGCCAGCAGCTCCCCCTTCCAGGAGAACACTGAAGCTTTCTTT
CASSSPFQENTEAFF
>TRBV11-3|NA|TRBD2|TRBJ2-1|15
TGTGCCAGCAGCTCAAGGGCGGGAGGTTACAATGAGCAGTTCTTC
CASSSRAGGYNEQFF
>TRBV24-1|few|NA|TRBJ2-2|16
TGTGCCACCAGTGACCATCGTCGGGGTAACGGCGGGGAGCTGTTTTTT
CATSDHRRGNGGELFF
>TRBV20-1|NA|NA|TRBJ1-5|14
TGCAGTGCTAGTGGTACAGGTTACAATCAGCCCCAGCATTTT
CSASGTGYNQPQHF
>TRBV10-3|few|TRBD1|TRBJ2-7|15
TGTGCCATCAGTGAGTCGGCAGGGGGCTTTCTCGAGCAGTACTTC
CAISESAGGFLEQYF
>TRBV3-1|NA|TRBD1|TRBJ2-5|16
TGTGCCAGCAGCCGCCGGACAGGCTCCTACCAAGAGACCCAGTACTTC
CASSRRTGSYQETQYF
>TRBV15|few|NA|TRBJ1-6|15
TGTGCCACCAGCAGAGATCTTCATTATAATTCACCCCTCCACTTT
CATSRDLHYNSPLHF
>TRBV6-2/TRBV6-3|NA|NA|TRBJ2-7|10
TGTGCCAGCAGACACTCCGAGCAGTACTTC
CASRHSEQYF
>TRBV11-2|NA|TRBD2|TRBJ2-3|19
TGTGCCAGCAGCTTAAGCCCGCGACTAGCGGGGGGTTTGACAGATACGCAGTATTTT
CASSLSPRLAGGLTDTQYF
>TRBV29-1|NA|NA|TRBJ2-1|16
TGCAGCGTCAAAGGACTACCGGGTCCAAGTAACAATGAGCAGTTCTTC
CSVKGLPGPSNNEQFF
>TRBV28|NA|NA|TRBJ1-5|12
TGTGCCAGCAGTTTAAAGGGCCAGCCCCAGCATTTT
CASSLKGQPQHF
>TRBV21-1|few|NA|TRBJ2-7|15
TGTGCCAGCAGCAAAGTGGGGTTTCGTCGCGACGAGCAGTACTTC
CASSKVGFRRDEQYF
>TRBV12-3/TRBV12-4|NA|TRBD1|TRBJ1-1|13
TGTGCCAGCAGTTGGTCAGGGGGCACTGAAGCTTTCTTT
CASSWSGGTEAFF
>TRBV5-1|few|TRBD2|TRBJ2-1|17
TGCGCCAGCAGCTTGGTGGTTAGCGGGGGAGCCTACAATGAGCAGTTCTTC
CASSLVVSGGAYNEQFF
>TRBV7-8|few|NA|TRBJ2-2|15
TGTGCCAGCAGCTTGACAGTCGGGGGCTCCGGGGAGCTGTTTTTT
CASSLTVGGSGELFF
>TRBV5-1|NA|NA|TRBJ2-2|14
TGCGCCAGCAGAATACAGGCGAACACCGGGGAGCTGTTTTTT
CASRIQANTGELFF
>TRBV3-1|NA|TRBD1|TRBJ1-3|17
TGTGCCAGCAGCCCGTGGACAGGGCAGAGCTCTGGAAACACCATATATTTT
CASSPWTGQSSGNTIYF
>TRBV15|NA|TRBD1|TRBJ2-7|13
TGTGCCACCCGTGGGACAGGGACCTACGAGCAGTACTTC
CATRGTGTYEQYF
>TRBV2|few|NA|TRBJ2-7|15
TGTGCCAGCAGTGAATTGTGGAGGGATTACTACGAGCAGTACTTC
CASSELWRDYYEQYF
>TRBV10-3|NA|TRBD1|TRBJ2-7|14
TGTGCCATCAATGACAGGGGGCACTCCTACGAGCAGTACTTC
CAINDRGHSYEQYF
>TRBV12-3/TRBV12-4|few|TRBD1|TRBJ1-5|17
TGTGCCAGCAGTCCACCAGGGGGGAGCCGGGGCAATCAGCCCCAGCATTTT
CASSPPGGSRGNQPQHF
>TRBV4-2|few|NA|TRBJ1-1|15
TGTGCCAGCAGCCAAGAGGTCCGGGACTTCACTGAAGCTTTCTTT
CASSQEVRDFTEAFF
>TRBV6-1|NA|NA|TRBJ2-7|13
TGTGCCAGCAGTGAAAAGAAGGTCTACGAGCAGTACTTC
CASSEKKVYEQYF
>TRBV18|few|NA|TRBJ1-1|16
TGTGCCAGCTCACCACCGACGGGGGTGGGAGCGGATGAAGCTTTCTTT
CASSPPTGVGADEAFF
>TRBV12-3/TRBV12-4|few|TRBD1|TRBJ2-5|15
TGTGCCAGCATCCCGGGACAGGGGAGGACGGGGACCCAGTACTTC
CASIPGQGRTGTQYF
>TRBV7-2|many|NA|TRBJ2-7|13
TGTGCCAGCAGCTCAACAGGGACCTACGAGCAGTACTTC
CASSSTGTYEQYF